Following are 27 T cell receptor beta chains from one sample sequenced in a study of blood T cell repertoires in COVID-19. Some clones are missing from TCRdb's copy, which holds only in-frame ones; the method was immunoSEQ multiplex PCR. The sample has around 100,000 clones, 87% seen once. The sequenced sample consisted of peripheral blood. The receptor source for this set is a woman at least 80 years old with acute or convalescent COVID-19.

The V and J genes are TRBV9 and TRBJ1-4; TRBD1 matches at 9 bases. The length of the CDR3 is 14 residues. Trimming took 4 bases from V and 7 from J; bases not matched to a gene: 5. CDR1 is SGDLS, CDR2 YYNGEE, per germline. CDR3 coding DNA: TGTGCCAGCAGCAAGACAGGGGGGACTGAAAAACTGTTTTTT. Its protein product is CASSKTGGTEKLFF.

The chain employs TRBV5-6 and TRBJ2-7, with 7 bases that match TRBD1. Germline V CDR1 and CDR2: SGHDT, YYEEEE. This CDR3 is 15 amino acids long. V was clipped by 3 bases and J by 2 bases; unmatched bases: 8. This chain's CDR3 is CASSSLTGNPYEQYF. The CDR3 nucleotides are TGTGCCAGCAGCTCCCTGACAGGGAATCCCTACGAGCAGTACTTC. The variable domain in full, with the rest retrieved from reference TRBV5-6 and TRBJ2-7, is DAGVTQSPTHLIKTRGQQVTLRCSPKSGHDTVSWYQQALGQGPQFIFQYYEEEERQRGNFPDRFSGHQFPNYSSELNVNALLLGDSALYLCASSSLTGNPYEQYFGPGTRLTVT.

This rearrangement joins TRBV11-3 to TRBJ2-2; 8 nucleotides match TRBD2. Germline CDR1 SGHNT, CDR2 YENEEA. The ends lost 1 base at V and 9 bases at J; junction bases unmatched: 4. The CDR3 runs 14 residues. This CDR3 is CASSLVAGSRELFF. Here the CDR3 DNA reads TGTGCCAGCAGCTTAGTAGCGGGGTCCAGGGAGCTGTTTTTT. Complete variable domain (other parts from reference TRBV11-3 and TRBJ2-2): EAGVVQSPRYKIIEKKQPVAFWCNPISGHNTLYWYLQNLGQGPELLIRYENEEAVDDSQLPKDRFSAERLKGVDSTLKIQPAELGDSAVYLCASSLVAGSRELFFGEGSRLTVL.

The chain links TRBV10-3 to TRBJ2-1; D not resolved. The CDR3 runs to 15 residues. Trimming removed 0 bases from V and 3 bases from J, with 9 bases in between. CDR1 is ENHRY and CDR2 is SYGVKD in the germline V gene. In DNA, the CDR3 is TGTGCCATCAGTGAGTCATCCCAGAACTACAATGAGCAGTTCTTC. Translated: CAISESSQNYNEQFF.

The chain combines TRBV10-2 with TRBJ2-1; unclear D gene. Germline V gene lookup returns CDR1 WSHSY and CDR2 SAAADI. V lost 0 bases and J lost 8, with 11 bases in between. This CDR3 region has 14 residues. CDR3 sequence reads: CASSESRATDEQFF. The DNA for the CDR3 is TGCGCCAGCAGTGAGTCGAGAGCAACCGATGAGCAGTTCTTC.

The rearrangement uses TRBV7-2 and TRBJ1-3; TRBD1 is a possible D gene (5 bases). This CDR3 contains 17 residues. Trimming pared 1 base from V and 8 bases from J, leaving 21 bases between. Germline CDR1 and CDR2: SGHTA and FQGNSA. The CDR3 DNA reads TGTGCCAGCAGCTTAGGGGGAGCTCGGGGACTCGTGTACACCATATATTTT. It is translated as CASSLGGARGLVYTIYF.

The V gene is TRBV5-5, the J gene TRBJ1-1; D gene uncertain. Germline CDR1 SGHKS, CDR2 YYEKEE (reference sequence). There are 14 residues in the CDR3. V dropped 4 bases and J dropped 1 base, with 11 bases sitting between them. Written as DNA, the CDR3 is TGTGCCAGCAGCCGAGGACGGGGGAACACTGAAGCTTTCTTT. Amino acid sequence: CASSRGRGNTEAFF.

V gene TRBV5-6 combines with J gene TRBJ2-2; 9 bases agree with TRBD2. The CDR3 length is 18 residues. J lost 4 bases, V lost 0 bases, and 10 bases had no gene match. Germline V gene data show CDR1 as SGHDT and CDR2 as YYEEEE. The CDR3 loop reads CASSLVAGGGARTGELFF. For the CDR3, the DNA is TGTGCCAGCAGCTTGGTAGCCGGCGGGGGGGCCCGCACCGGGGAGCTGTTTTTT.

V is TRBV7-9 and J is TRBJ2-5, with 12 positions matching TRBD1. This CDR3 is 15 amino acids long. Trimming removed 7 bases from V and 5 bases from J; junction bases left unmatched: 8. Germline V gene sequence: CDR1 SEHNR, CDR2 FQNEAQ (reference sequence). CDR3 region: CASTLGDRGPETQYF. The CDR3 DNA reads TGTGCCAGCACCTTGGGGGACAGGGGGCCCGAGACCCAGTACTTC.

The rearrangement uses TRBV15 and TRBJ2-6; 7 bases fit TRBD1. The germline V gene encodes CDR1 LNHNV and CDR2 YYDKDF (reference sequence). The CDR3 consists of 18 residues. V dropped 0 bases and J dropped 0; count of bases not matched to a gene: 5. CDR3 amino acids: CATSRDLYRGSGANVLTF. In nucleotides, the CDR3 is TGTGCCACCAGCAGAGATCTCTACAGGGGCTCTGGGGCCAACGTCCTGACTTTC.

This chain's CDR3 is CASSPADRGQETQYF. DNA for the CDR3: TGTGCCAGCAGTCCCGCCGACAGGGGCCAAGAGACCCAGTACTTC. The V gene is TRBV27, the J gene TRBJ2-5; 8 positions match TRBD1. The CDR3 length is 15 residues. Germline-derived CDR1 and CDR2 are MNHEY and SMNVEV (reference sequence). Germline trimming cut 5 bases from V and 1 base from J; bases unmatched to any gene: 6.

This chain joins TRBV11-2 and TRBJ2-2, with D possibly TRBD1 on 6 matching bases. The V and J ends lost 3 bases and 4 bases respectively, with 9 bases between them. There are 14 residues in the CDR3. CDR1 is SGHAT, CDR2 FQNNGV, per germline. This CDR3 reads CASSFDRTTGELFF. CDR3 coding DNA: TGTGCCAGCAGCTTTGACAGGACCACCGGGGAGCTGTTTTTT.

The rearrangement uses TRBV6-5 and TRBJ1-6; the match to TRBD1 covers 8 bases. The trim removed 4 bases at V and 7 bases at J, leaving 6 bases unmatched. Germline V CDR1 and CDR2: MNHEY, SVGAGI. This CDR3 is 15 amino acids long. The CDR3 spells CASSSDRARNSPLHF. The CDR3 nucleotides read TGTGCCAGCAGTTCGGACAGGGCCAGGAATTCACCCCTCCACTTT.

V is TRBV9 and J is TRBJ1-1; D perhaps matches TRBD1 (6 bases). V lost 4 bases to trimming and J lost 5 bases, with 18 bases between them. The CDR3 spans 15 residues. CDR1 and CDR2 (germline): SGDLS, YYNGEE. Here the CDR3 reads CASSRGGAGQTEAFF. As DNA, the CDR3 is TGTGCCAGCAGCCGAGGGGGGGCGGGTCAGACTGAAGCTTTCTTT.

This CDR3 reads CASGTIYNEQFF. CDR3 nucleotide sequence: TGTGCCAGCGGGACTATCTACAATGAGCAGTTCTTC. The chain couples TRBV6-5 to TRBJ2-1; 7 nucleotides align to TRBD2. The germline gives CDR1 MNHEY, CDR2 SVGAGI. Germline trimming cut 8 bases from V and 3 bases from J; bases unmatched to any gene: 1. The CDR3 has 12 residues.

The chain has TRBV29-1 and TRBJ2-2; possibly TRBD2 for D (6 bases). The V end was cut by 6 bases, the J end by 3 bases, with 17 bases between. The length of the CDR3 is 15 residues. CDR1 is SQVTM and CDR2 is ANQGSEA in the germline V gene. The CDR3: CSVVGGRKDTGELFF. The CDR3 DNA sequence: TGCAGCGTCGTGGGGGGAAGGAAGGACACCGGGGAGCTGTTTTTT.

This chain joins TRBV12-3 or TRBV12-4 and TRBJ1-4; D perhaps matches TRBD1 (6 bases). The germline V and J ends were trimmed by 6 bases and 8 bases, with 13 bases remaining between them. The CDR3 sequence is 13 residues long. CDR3 nucleotides: TGTGCCAGCAGCACAGGGATAAGGGAAAAACTGTTTTTT. Translation: CASSTGIREKLFF.

V gene TRBV5-1 combines with J gene TRBJ1-1; 7 bases match TRBD1. The CDR3 is made up of 15 amino acids. CDR1 and CDR2 from the germline V gene are SGHRS and YFSETQ. The junction had 12 bases not matched to a gene; V was cut back by 4 bases and J by 6 bases. The CDR3, as DNA: TGCGCCAGCAGCACCACAGGGGCGAGCTTACCTGAAGCTTTCTTT. Translated, it gives CASSTTGASLPEAFF.

This chain joins TRBV6-5 and TRBJ1-4; D possibly corresponds to TRBD1 (6 bases). CDR3 length: 15 amino acids. Germline CDR1 reads MNHEY; CDR2 reads SVGAGI. V was pared by 6 bases and J by 4 bases, with 15 bases between. In nucleotides, the CDR3 is TGTGCCAGCAGCTTCCGGGGGGCGATTAATGAAAAACTGTTTTTT. Protein sequence: CASSFRGAINEKLFF.

The CDR3 loop is CASSFEFDYGYTF. CDR3 sequence (DNA): TGTGCCAGCAGCTTTGAGTTTGACTATGGCTACACCTTC. The chain has TRBV11-2 and TRBJ1-2; D not resolved. In germline, CDR1 is SGHAT, CDR2 FQNNGV. V shed 3 bases and J shed 3 bases, with 8 bases lying between them. The CDR3 runs 13 residues.

The chain uses TRBV7-8 and TRBJ2-7, with TRBD1 identical over 9 bases. The CDR3 loop spans 13 amino acids. V lost 5 bases and J lost 5; bases outside the gene matches: 4. Looked up from germline, CDR1 is SGHVS and CDR2 is FQNEAQ. The CDR3 protein is CASSRDRADEQYF. The CDR3 DNA sequence: TGTGCCAGCAGCCGGGACAGGGCCGACGAGCAGTACTTC.

V usage is TRBV6-5 and J usage is TRBJ1-1, with a tentative D call TRBD1 (6 bases). V lost 6 bases, J lost 1 base, and 12 bases lay in between. The germline CDR1 and CDR2 sequences are MNHEY and SVGAGI. The CDR3 has 14 amino acids. DNA for the CDR3: TGTGCCAGCAGGGAGACAGGCGGGAACACTGAAGCTTTCTTT. It codes for CASRETGGNTEAFF.

This rearrangement joins TRBV19 to TRBJ2-3; no definite D call. V was shortened by 5 bases and J by 1 base, with 7 bases between the two germline ends. This CDR3 is built from 13 residues. The germline CDR1 and CDR2 sequences are LNHDA and SQIVND (reference sequence). The CDR3 DNA sequence: TGTGCCAGTAGTGTGTCGGGCACAGATACGCAGTATTTT. Translated: CASSVSGTDTQYF.

There are a few counts of this clone. This chain joins TRBV2 and TRBJ2-7; 7 nucleotides match TRBD2. V was pared by 6 bases and J by 1 base, with 9 bases of the junction left unmatched. Germline CDR1 is SNHLY and CDR2 is FYNNEI. The CDR3 consists of 15 residues. The chain's CDR3 is CASRAGGSKSYEQYF. CDR3 DNA sequence: TGTGCCAGCAGAGCAGGCGGGAGTAAGTCCTACGAGCAGTACTTC.

The chain carries TRBV5-1 and TRBJ2-7; 9 bases are shared with TRBD1. J lost 7 bases, V lost 1 base, and 6 bases had no gene match. This CDR3 spans 14 amino acids. Germline assignment: CDR1 SGHRS and CDR2 YFSETQ. The CDR3 DNA follows: TGCGCCAGCAGCTTGAATACAGGGGGCGCAGAGCAGTACTTC. This codes for CASSLNTGGAEQYF.

The rearrangement uses TRBV6-5 and TRBJ1-1; 7 bases map to TRBD1. V shed 6 bases, J shed 11 bases, and the junction held 9 bases outside the gene matches. The germline V gene has CDR1 MNHEY and CDR2 SVGAGI. This CDR3 contains 12 residues. The DNA of the CDR3 is TGTGCCAGCAGGGGGACAGACCTGAGGGCTTTCTTT. Its translation is CASRGTDLRAFF.

This chain uses TRBV6-5 with TRBJ2-5; tentatively, D is TRBD1 (5 bases). This CDR3 has 13 amino acids. V was clipped by 6 bases and J by 1 base, with 9 bases between them. Germline loops: CDR1 MNHEY, CDR2 SVGAGI. Here the CDR3 reads CASRMTVQETQYF. The CDR3 DNA reads TGTGCCAGCAGGATGACAGTCCAAGAGACCCAGTACTTC.